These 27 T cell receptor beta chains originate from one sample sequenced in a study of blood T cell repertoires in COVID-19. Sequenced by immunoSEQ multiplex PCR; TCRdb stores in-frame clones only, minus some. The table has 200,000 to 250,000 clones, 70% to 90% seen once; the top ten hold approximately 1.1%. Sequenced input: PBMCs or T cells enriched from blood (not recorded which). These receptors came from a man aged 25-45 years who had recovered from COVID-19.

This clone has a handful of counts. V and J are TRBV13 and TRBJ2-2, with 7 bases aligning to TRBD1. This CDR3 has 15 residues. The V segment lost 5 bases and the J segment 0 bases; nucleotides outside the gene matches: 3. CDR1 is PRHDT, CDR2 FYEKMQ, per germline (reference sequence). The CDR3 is CASSAGTANTGELFF. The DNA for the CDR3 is TGTGCCAGCAGCGCCGGGACAGCGAACACCGGGGAGCTGTTTTTT.

CDR3 nucleotides: TGTGCCAGCAGCCACGGGACAGGGTCGCTAAACACTGAAGCTTTCTTT. The encoded protein is CASSHGTGSLNTEAFF. V is TRBV6-6 and J is TRBJ1-1, with 9 nucleotides matching TRBD1. Unmatched junction bases numbered 10, after V lost 6 bases and J lost 2 bases. Germline CDR1 MNHNY, CDR2 SVGAGI (reference sequence). The CDR3 runs to 16 residues.

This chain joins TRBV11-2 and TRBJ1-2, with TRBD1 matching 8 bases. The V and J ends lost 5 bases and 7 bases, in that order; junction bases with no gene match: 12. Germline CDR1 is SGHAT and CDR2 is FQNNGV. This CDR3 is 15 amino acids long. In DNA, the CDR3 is TGTGCCAGCAGCGCCCGACAGGGGAGGTTGGGTGGCTACACCTTC. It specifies CASSARQGRLGGYTF.

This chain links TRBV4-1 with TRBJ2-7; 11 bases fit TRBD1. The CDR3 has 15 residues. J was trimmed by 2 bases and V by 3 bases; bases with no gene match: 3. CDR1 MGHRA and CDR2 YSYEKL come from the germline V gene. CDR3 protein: CASSHPGQGAYEQYF. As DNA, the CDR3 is TGCGCCAGCAGCCACCCGGGACAGGGGGCCTACGAGCAGTACTTC.

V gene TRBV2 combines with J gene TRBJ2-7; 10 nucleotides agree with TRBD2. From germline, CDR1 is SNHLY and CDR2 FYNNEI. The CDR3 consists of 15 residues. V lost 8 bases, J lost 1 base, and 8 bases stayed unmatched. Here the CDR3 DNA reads TGTGCCAGCTCTGACCTAGCGGGGGCGTCCTACGAGCAGTACTTC. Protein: CASSDLAGASYEQYF.

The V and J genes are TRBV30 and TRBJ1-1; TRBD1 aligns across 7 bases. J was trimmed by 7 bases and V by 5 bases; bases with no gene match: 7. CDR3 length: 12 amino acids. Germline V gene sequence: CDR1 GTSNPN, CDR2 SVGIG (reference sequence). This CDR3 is CAWDREGLEAFF. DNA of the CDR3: TGTGCCTGGGACAGGGAGGGACTTGAAGCTTTCTTT.

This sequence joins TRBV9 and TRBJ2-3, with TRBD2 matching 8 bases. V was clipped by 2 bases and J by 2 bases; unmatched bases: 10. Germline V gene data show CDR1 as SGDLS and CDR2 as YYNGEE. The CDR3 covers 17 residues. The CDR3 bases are TGTGCCAGCAGCGTCCGTTCAGCGGGAGACCACACAGATACGCAGTATTTT. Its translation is CASSVRSAGDHTDTQYF.

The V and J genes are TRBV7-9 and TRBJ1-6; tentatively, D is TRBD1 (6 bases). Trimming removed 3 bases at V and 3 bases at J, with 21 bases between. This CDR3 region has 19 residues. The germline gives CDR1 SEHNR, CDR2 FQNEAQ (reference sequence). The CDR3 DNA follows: TGTGCCAGCAGCTTCGTTAGGGTAAGGCGGACAGTCTATAATTCACCCCTCCACTTT. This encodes CASSFVRVRRTVYNSPLHF.

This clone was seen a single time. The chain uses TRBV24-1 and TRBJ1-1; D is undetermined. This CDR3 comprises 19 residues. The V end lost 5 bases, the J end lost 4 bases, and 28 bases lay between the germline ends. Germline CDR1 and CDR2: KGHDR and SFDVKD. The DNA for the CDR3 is TGTGCCACCAGTGTTACAATCATAACGACGGTTCGAGAGCGCACTGAAGCTTTCTTT. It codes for CATSVTIITTVRERTEAFF.

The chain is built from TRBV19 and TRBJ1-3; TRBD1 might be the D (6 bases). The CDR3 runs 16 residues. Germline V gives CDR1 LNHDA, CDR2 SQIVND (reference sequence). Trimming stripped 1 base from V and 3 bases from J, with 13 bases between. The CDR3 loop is CASSIAAWTVGNTIYF. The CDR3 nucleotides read TGTGCCAGTAGTATAGCGGCTTGGACAGTTGGAAACACCATATATTTT.

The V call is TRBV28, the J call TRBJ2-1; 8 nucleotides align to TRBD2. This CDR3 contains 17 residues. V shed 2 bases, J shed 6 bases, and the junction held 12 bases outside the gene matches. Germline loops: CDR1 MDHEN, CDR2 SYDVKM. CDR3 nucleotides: TGTGCCAGCAGTTTAAGAGGCGTCCGGGCGGGGGGCAATGAGCAGTTCTTC. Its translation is CASSLRGVRAGGNEQFF.

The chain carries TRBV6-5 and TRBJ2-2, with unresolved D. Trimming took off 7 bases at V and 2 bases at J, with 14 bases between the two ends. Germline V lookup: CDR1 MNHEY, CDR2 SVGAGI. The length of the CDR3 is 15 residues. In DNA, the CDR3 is TGTGCCAGCACTCCCGGGTTCCTAAACACCGGGGAGCTGTTTTTT. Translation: CASTPGFLNTGELFF.

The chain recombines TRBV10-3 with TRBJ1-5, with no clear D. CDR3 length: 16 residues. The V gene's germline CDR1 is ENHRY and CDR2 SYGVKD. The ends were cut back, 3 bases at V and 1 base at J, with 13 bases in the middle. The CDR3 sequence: CAISELHPGSNQPQHF. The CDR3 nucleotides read TGTGCCATCAGTGAACTACACCCGGGGAGCAATCAGCCCCAGCATTTT.

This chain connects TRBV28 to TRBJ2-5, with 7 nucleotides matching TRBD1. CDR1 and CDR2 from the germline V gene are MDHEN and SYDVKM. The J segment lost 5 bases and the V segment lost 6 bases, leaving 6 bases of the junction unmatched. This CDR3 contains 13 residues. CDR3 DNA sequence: TGTGCCAGCAGACAGACAGGGTCGGAGACCCAGTACTTC. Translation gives CASRQTGSETQYF.

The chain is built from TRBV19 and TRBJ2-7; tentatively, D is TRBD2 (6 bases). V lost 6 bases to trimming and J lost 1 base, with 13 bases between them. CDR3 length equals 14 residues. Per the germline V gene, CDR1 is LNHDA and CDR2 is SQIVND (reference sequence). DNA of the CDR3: TGTGCCAGTAGCCAGGCTCTAGCGTCCTACGAGCAGTACTTC. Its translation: CASSQALASYEQYF.

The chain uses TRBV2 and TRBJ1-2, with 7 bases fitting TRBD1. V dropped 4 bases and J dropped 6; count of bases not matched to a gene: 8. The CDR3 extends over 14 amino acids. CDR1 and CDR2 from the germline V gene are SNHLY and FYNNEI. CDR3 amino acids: CASSGPTGLHGYTF. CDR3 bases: TGTGCCAGCAGTGGACCGACAGGGCTCCATGGCTACACCTTC.

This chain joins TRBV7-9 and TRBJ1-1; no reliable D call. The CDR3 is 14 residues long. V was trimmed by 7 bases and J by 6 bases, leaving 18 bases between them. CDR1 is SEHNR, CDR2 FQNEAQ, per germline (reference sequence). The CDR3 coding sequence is TGTGCCAGCACCATTGGAGAAATTGGCGCTGAAGCTTTCTTT. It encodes CASTIGEIGAEAFF. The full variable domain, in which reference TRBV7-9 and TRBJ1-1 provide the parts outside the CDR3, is DTGVSQNPRHKITKRGQNVTFRCDPISEHNRLYWYRQTLGQGPEFLTYFQNEAQLEKSRLLSDRFSAERPKGSFSTLEIQRTEQGDSAMYLCASTIGEIGAEAFFGQGTRLTVV.

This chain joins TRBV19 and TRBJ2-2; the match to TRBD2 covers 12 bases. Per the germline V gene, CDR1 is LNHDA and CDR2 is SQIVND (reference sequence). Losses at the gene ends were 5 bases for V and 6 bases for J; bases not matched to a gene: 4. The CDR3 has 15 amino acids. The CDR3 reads CASSSSGGGAGELFF. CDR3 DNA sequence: TGTGCCAGTAGTTCTAGCGGGGGGGGCGCCGGGGAGCTGTTTTTT.

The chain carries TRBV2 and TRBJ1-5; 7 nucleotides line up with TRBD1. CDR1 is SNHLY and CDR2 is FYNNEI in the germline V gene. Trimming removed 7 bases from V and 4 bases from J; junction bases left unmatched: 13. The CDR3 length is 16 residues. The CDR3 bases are TGTGCCAGCACCTGGGGGGCAGGGGGGATAAATCAGCCCCAGCATTTT. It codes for CASTWGAGGINQPQHF.

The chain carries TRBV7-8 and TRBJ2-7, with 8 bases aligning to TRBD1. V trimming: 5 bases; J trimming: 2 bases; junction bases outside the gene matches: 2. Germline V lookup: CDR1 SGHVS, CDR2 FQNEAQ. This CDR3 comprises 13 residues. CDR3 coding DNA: TGTGCCAGCAGCCGGGACAGGCCCTACGAGCAGTACTTC. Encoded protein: CASSRDRPYEQYF. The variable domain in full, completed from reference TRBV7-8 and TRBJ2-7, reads GAGVSQSPRYKVAKRGQDVALRCDPISGHVSLFWYQQALGQGPEFLTYFQNEAQLDKSGLPSDRFFAERPEGSVSTLKIQRTQQEDSAVYLCASSRDRPYEQYFGPGTRLTVT.

CDR3 sequence reads: CASSPQGVSPLHF. Written as DNA, the CDR3 is TGTGCCAGCAGCCCCCAGGGGGTTTCACCCCTCCACTTT. The chain is built from TRBV14 and TRBJ1-6; the match to TRBD1 covers 7 bases. This CDR3 region has 13 residues. Germline CDR1 and CDR2: SGHDN and FVKESK. The V segment lost 4 bases and the J segment 9 bases; nucleotides outside the gene matches: 3.

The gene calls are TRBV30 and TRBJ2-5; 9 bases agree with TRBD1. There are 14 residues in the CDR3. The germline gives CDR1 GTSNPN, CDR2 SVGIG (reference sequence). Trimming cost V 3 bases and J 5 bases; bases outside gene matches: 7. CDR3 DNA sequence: TGTGCCTGGAGCGAAGGGACAGGGCGGGAGACCCAGTACTTC. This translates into CAWSEGTGRETQYF.

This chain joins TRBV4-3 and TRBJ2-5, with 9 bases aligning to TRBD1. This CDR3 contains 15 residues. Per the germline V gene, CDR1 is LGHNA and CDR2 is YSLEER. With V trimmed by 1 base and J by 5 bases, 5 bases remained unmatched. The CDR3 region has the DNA TGCGCCAGCAGCCAAGCACAAGGACAGGGGGAGACCCAGTACTTC. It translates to CASSQAQGQGETQYF.

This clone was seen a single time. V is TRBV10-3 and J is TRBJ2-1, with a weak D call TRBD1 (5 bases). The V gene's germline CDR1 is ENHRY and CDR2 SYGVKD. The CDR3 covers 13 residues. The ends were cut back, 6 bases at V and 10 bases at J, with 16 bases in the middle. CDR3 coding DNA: TGTGCCATCAGCCAAGGGGATCTGCGGGAGCAGTTCTTC. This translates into CAISQGDLREQFF.

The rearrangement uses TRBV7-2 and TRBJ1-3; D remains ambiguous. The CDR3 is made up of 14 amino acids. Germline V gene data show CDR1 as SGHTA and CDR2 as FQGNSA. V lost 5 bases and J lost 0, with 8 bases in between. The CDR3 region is CASSHGSSGNTIYF. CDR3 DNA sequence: TGTGCCAGCAGCCACGGTAGCTCTGGAAACACCATATATTTT.

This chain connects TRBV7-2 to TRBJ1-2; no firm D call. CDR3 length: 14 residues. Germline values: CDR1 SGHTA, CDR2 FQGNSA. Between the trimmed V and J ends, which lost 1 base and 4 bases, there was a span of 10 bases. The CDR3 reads CASSLVGRLYGYTF. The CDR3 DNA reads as TGTGCCAGCAGCTTAGTAGGCAGGCTCTATGGCTACACCTTC.

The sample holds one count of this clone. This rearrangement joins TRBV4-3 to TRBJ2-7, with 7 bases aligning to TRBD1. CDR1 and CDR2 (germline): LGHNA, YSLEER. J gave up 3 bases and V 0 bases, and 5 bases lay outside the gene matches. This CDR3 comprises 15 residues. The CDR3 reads CASSQDRGFHYEQYF. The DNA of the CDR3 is TGCGCCAGCAGCCAAGACAGGGGGTTTCACTACGAGCAGTACTTC.